This T cell receptor beta chain was recovered during a study of shared T cell receptors in the human thymus. Assay: immunoSEQ multiplex PCR; the TCRdb copy retains only in-frame clones and omits some. The sample records roughly 700,000 clones, approximately 90% being singletons. This clone showed up just a few times. This same sample was also taken into another study, of human thymus T cells. From that second work: Infants, healthy and Finnish, who were having corrective surgery for congenital heart defects served as donors. Resections were taken during corrective heart surgery, and the thymus tissue came from these. Across thymic and blood repertoires, the usage of V and J genes appeared to be biased. Thymic repertoires overlap heavily among unrelated individuals, related research has reported.

This sequence originates from a boy under two years old with a congenital heart defect. The sequenced sample consisted of thymocytes.

DNA for the CDR3: TGCGCCAGCAGCTTGGCCGACTGGACTGGTGGCTACACCTTC. This translates into CASSLADWTGGYTF. The chain employs TRBV5-1 and TRBJ1-2; D gene unclear. Looked up from germline, CDR1 is SGHRS and CDR2 is YFSETQ. This CDR3 contains 14 residues. Trimming removed 0 bases from V and 7 bases from J, with 13 bases in between. The whole variable domain, remainder taken from reference TRBV5-1 and TRBJ1-2, is KAGVTQTPRYLIKTRGQQVTLSCSPISGHRSVSWYQQTPGQGLQFLFEYFSETQRNKGNFPGRFSGRQFSNSRSEMNVSTLELGDSALYLCASSLADWTGGYTFGSGTRLTVV.